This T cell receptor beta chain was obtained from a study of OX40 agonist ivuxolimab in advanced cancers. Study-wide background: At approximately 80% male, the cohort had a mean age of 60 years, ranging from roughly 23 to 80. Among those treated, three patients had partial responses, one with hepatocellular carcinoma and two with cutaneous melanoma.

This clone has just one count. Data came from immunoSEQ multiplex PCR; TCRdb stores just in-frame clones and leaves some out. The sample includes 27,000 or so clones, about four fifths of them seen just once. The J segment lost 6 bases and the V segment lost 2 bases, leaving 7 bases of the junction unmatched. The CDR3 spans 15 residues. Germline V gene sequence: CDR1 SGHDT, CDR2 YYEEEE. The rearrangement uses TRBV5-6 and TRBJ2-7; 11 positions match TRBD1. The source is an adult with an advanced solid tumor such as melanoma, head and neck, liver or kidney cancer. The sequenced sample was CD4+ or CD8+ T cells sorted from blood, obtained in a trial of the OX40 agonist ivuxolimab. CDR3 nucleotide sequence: TGTGCCAGCAGCTTCGGGGGACAGGGGGGCTCCGAGCAGTACTTC. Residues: CASSFGGQGGSEQYF.